This T cell receptor beta chain comes out of a study of cytomegalovirus exposure and HLA in healthy donors. This CDR3 is 16 amino acids long. Trimming pared 5 bases from V and 5 bases from J, leaving 21 bases between. Germline lookup yields CDR1 SGHVS and CDR2 FQNEAQ. TCRdb keeps only in-frame clones here, not all; method: immunoSEQ multiplex PCR. The sample has approximately 150,000 clones, around 90% seen once. The receptor was isolated from a man aged 18 to 30 in good health and CMV-seropositive. Sequencing was carried out using PBMCs. The V gene is TRBV7-8, the J gene TRBJ1-2; D is uncertain. The CDR3 sequence: CASSPGYGLTWYGYTF. CDR3 bases: TGTGCCAGCAGCCCGGGTTATGGCTTGACCTGGTATGGCTACACCTTC. Variable domain in full (rest from reference TRBV7-8 and TRBJ1-2): GAGVSQSPRYKVAKRGQDVALRCDPISGHVSLFWYQQALGQGPEFLTYFQNEAQLDKSGLPSDRFFAERPEGSVSTLKIQRTQQEDSAVYLCASSPGYGLTWYGYTFGSGTRLTVV.